This is a list of T cell receptor beta chains from one sample in a study of shared clonotypes between healthy human individuals. Measured with immunoSEQ multiplex PCR; TCRdb has only the in-frame clones, and not every one. In the table there are under 2,000,000 clones, 85% to 95% of which are singletons. The material sequenced was naive CD8+ T cells sorted from blood. Receptors originate from a man younger than 30 in good health. Each CDR3 is given with its conserved first and last residue. D genes are given only for firm matches. Some rows have no size entry. The others give once, few or many, or a class for an expanded clone.

J gene: TRBJ2-5; V gene: TRBV14; clone size: once; D gene: TRBD2; CDR3 DNA: TGTGCCAGCAGCCCGTGGACTAGCGGTAAAGAGACCCAGTACTTC; CDR3 protein: CASSPWTSGKETQYF
J gene: TRBJ2-1; V gene: TRBV11-2; clone size: few; D gene: TRBD2; CDR3 DNA: TGTGCCAGCAGCTCCCAGAATAGCGGGAGTAATGAGCAGTTCTTC; CDR3 protein: CASSSQNSGSNEQFF
J gene: TRBJ2-5; V gene: TRBV27; clone size: once; D gene: TRBD2; CDR3 DNA: TGTGCCAGCAGCTCACTAGCGGAAGAGACCCAGTACTTC; CDR3 protein: CASSSLAEETQYF
J gene: TRBJ1-2; V gene: TRBV15; clone size: .; D gene: TRBD1; CDR3 DNA: TGTGCCACCAGCAACTACAGGGGCGGAAATGGCTACACCTTC; CDR3 protein: CATSNYRGGNGYTF
J gene: TRBJ2-7; V gene: TRBV7-9; clone size: .; D gene: TRBD1; CDR3 DNA: TGTGCCAGCAGCTCAACGACAGGGGGGATGGCACACGAGCAGTACTTC; CDR3 protein: CASSSTTGGMAHEQYF
J gene: TRBJ2-3; V gene: TRBV6-5; clone size: .; D gene: .; CDR3 DNA: TGTGCCAGCAGTTACTTAGGCCGTCAGGGCCAGGATACGCAGTATTTT; CDR3 protein: CASSYLGRQGQDTQYF
J gene: TRBJ2-4; V gene: TRBV13; clone size: once; D gene: .; CDR3 DNA: TGTGCCAGCAGTGACTTAGGGAGCTGGGGAAACATTCAGTACTTC; CDR3 protein: CASSDLGSWGNIQYF
J gene: TRBJ2-7; V gene: TRBV2; clone size: .; D gene: TRBD1; CDR3 DNA: TGTGCCAGCAGTCCCGTGGACAGGGTCTCCTACGAGCAGTACTTC; CDR3 protein: CASSPVDRVSYEQYF
J gene: TRBJ2-3; V gene: TRBV9; clone size: once; D gene: TRBD2; CDR3 DNA: TGTGCCAGCAGCGGAGAAACTAGCGGTGCGACAGATACGCAGTATTTT; CDR3 protein: CASSGETSGATDTQYF
J gene: TRBJ2-7; V gene: TRBV19; clone size: .; D gene: TRBD2; CDR3 DNA: TGTGCCAGTAGCAGCGGGAGCTCCTACGAGCAGTACTTC; CDR3 protein: CASSSGSSYEQYF
J gene: TRBJ2-2; V gene: TRBV13; clone size: .; D gene: TRBD1; CDR3 DNA: TGTGCCAGCAGCACAGACAGGGGGACCGGGGAGCTGTTTTTT; CDR3 protein: CASSTDRGTGELFF
J gene: TRBJ2-2; V gene: TRBV30; clone size: .; D gene: TRBD2; CDR3 DNA: TGTGCCTGGGATCGGACTAGCGGGAGTTCGAACACCGGGGAGCTGTTTTTT; CDR3 protein: CAWDRTSGSSNTGELFF
J gene: TRBJ2-7; V gene: TRBV2; clone size: .; D gene: .; CDR3 DNA: TGTGCCAGCAGTGACGGTGGCAGTCCCACCTACGAGCAGTACTTC; CDR3 protein: CASSDGGSPTYEQYF
J gene: TRBJ2-7; V gene: TRBV9; clone size: .; D gene: TRBD1; CDR3 DNA: TGTGCCAGCAGCGTCGGACAGGGGCTTTCCTACGAGCAGTACTTC; CDR3 protein: CASSVGQGLSYEQYF
J gene: TRBJ2-2; V gene: TRBV2; clone size: .; D gene: .; CDR3 DNA: TGTGCCAGCAGCCAACAGGGTCTCGCCGGGGAGCTGTTTTTT; CDR3 protein: CASSQQGLAGELFF
J gene: TRBJ1-1; V gene: TRBV5-1; clone size: .; D gene: .; CDR3 DNA: TGCGCCAGCAGCTTGTCTGGGGGTACTGAAGCTTTCTTT; CDR3 protein: CASSLSGGTEAFF
J gene: TRBJ2-1; V gene: TRBV9; clone size: once; D gene: TRBD1; CDR3 DNA: TGTGCCAGCAGCGTAGATGACCAGGGGGCTTACAATGAGCAGTTCTTC; CDR3 protein: CASSVDDQGAYNEQFF
J gene: TRBJ1-3; V gene: TRBV7-6; clone size: .; D gene: .; CDR3 DNA: TGTGCCAGCAGCGCAGCTAAGACAGCGATTAGAAACACCATATATTTT; CDR3 protein: CASSAAKTAIRNTIYF
J gene: TRBJ2-7; V gene: TRBV27; clone size: .; D gene: .; CDR3 DNA: TGTGCCAGCAGCTACAGGGACGCCTACGAGCAGTACTTC; CDR3 protein: CASSYRDAYEQYF
J gene: TRBJ2-3; V gene: TRBV7-9; clone size: .; D gene: TRBD1; CDR3 DNA: TGTGCCAGCAGCCCCGGGTGGGGACAGCACACAGATACGCAGTATTTT; CDR3 protein: CASSPGWGQHTDTQYF
J gene: TRBJ2-2; V gene: TRBV2; clone size: .; D gene: TRBD1; CDR3 DNA: TGTGCCAGCAGTGAAACTTTACGGGCAGGGGGCACCGGGGAGCTGTTTTTT; CDR3 protein: CASSETLRAGGTGELFF
J gene: TRBJ2-5; V gene: TRBV7-9; clone size: .; D gene: .; CDR3 DNA: TGTGCCAGCAGCCCCTGGGGGGAAGAGACCCAGTACTTC; CDR3 protein: CASSPWGEETQYF
J gene: TRBJ2-1; V gene: TRBV4-1; clone size: .; D gene: TRBD2; CDR3 DNA: TGCGCCAGCAGCCAAGTGACTAGCGGCTACAATGAGCAGTTCTTC; CDR3 protein: CASSQVTSGYNEQFF